This TCR beta chain was sequenced in a study of blood T cell repertoires in COVID-19. Looked up from germline, CDR1 is ENHRY and CDR2 is SYGVKD. This CDR3 is built from 13 residues. Deletions cut 2 bases from V and 7 bases from J, with 11 bases between. Data came from immunoSEQ multiplex PCR; TCRdb stores just in-frame clones and leaves some out. This sample has some 110,000 clones, with roughly nine tenths found just once. This chain uses TRBV10-3 with TRBJ1-1, with D tentatively TRBD1 (5 bases). This receptor was identified in a human donor in a cohort sampled during active COVID-19. What was sequenced was peripheral blood. Here the CDR3 reads CAISEGADSEAFF. For the CDR3, the DNA is TGTGCCATCAGTGAGGGGGCCGACAGTGAAGCTTTCTTT.